This TCR beta chain stems from a study (dated by TCRdb to between 2015 and 2016). Study-level background: The study investigated the origins of HIV persistence in individuals who naturally controlled HIV infection.

Per the germline V gene (reference sequence), PRHDT is the CDR1 and FYEKMQ is the CDR2. The CDR3 spans 13 residues, from the cysteine through the phenylalanine. Just CDR3 DNA is preserved here, 39 bases in frame from base 1. Libraries came from 5' RACE. Instrument used: Illumina HiSeq 2000. In-frame beta chains were kept once TCRdb had trimmed the public reads at Q25 with fastp and called clones with MiXCR. Every entry covers one CDR3 protein and lists the most common genes and DNA from its rows. The table for this sample lists about 400 distinct CDR3 sequences; 7% to 10% of them were counted only once. Around 48% of the sample goes to the ten largest clones. Judged by its sample share, this clonotype qualifies as large (0.1 to 1%). Its antigen has not been determined. The junction departs from the called germline gene at one end, perhaps through a read error.

The TCR was taken from a male donor with HIV. The sequence is built from TRBV13 and TRBJ1-1; 6 matching bases give a weak D call of TRBD1. The sequencing sample was made of effector memory T cells from blood PBMCs. The cell subset or site tag for this specimen amounts to: effector memory CD4+ T cells. The CDR3 in this case is CASNLQGSTEAFF. At the DNA level, the sequence is TGTGCCAGCAACTTACAGGGTAGCACTGAAGCTTTCTTT.